This T cell receptor (beta chain) was obtained from a study of T-cell memory formation after mild COVID-19. Study background: Largely, the TCR clusters proved donor specific.

Per germline, CDR1 SGHTA and CDR2 FQGNSA. CDR3 size: 14 residues. Trimming took 4 bases from V and 6 from J, leaving 14 bases between them. TCRdb re-derived calls from the 5' RACE reads in MiXCR, one entry per CDR3 protein. The sample lists fewer than 700,000 distinct CDR3 sequences, under 20% occurring once. The genes are TRBV7-2 and TRBJ2-3, with D possibly matching TRBD2 (6 bases). The sequenced sample was PBMCs or a T cell subset sorted from them (not recorded which). The TCR originated in an adult woman who had mild COVID-19 (a few samples of this study predate the infection). Cell type and time point are not known. CDR3 bases: TGTGCCAGCAGCTCTGAGCGGGCATCCGATACGCAGTATTTT. Its protein product is CASSSERASDTQYF.